This T cell receptor (beta chain) comes out of a study of graft-versus-host responses after intestinal transplantation. Study conclusions and caveats: The study associated peak circulating GvH clone levels with early post-transplant HvG declines.

As concerns this clone: Its antigen remains unidentified.

Sequenced by immunoSEQ multiplex PCR; TCRdb stores in-frame clones only, minus some. This sample carries about 92,000 clones, 80% to 95% of them seen once, and the ten largest clones take roughly 6%. The material sequenced was unstimulated CD8+ T cells sorted from spleen or lymph node cells, taken before intestinal transplant. The receptor's source is a human donor who received an intestinal transplant.

The CDR3 reads CASSFAKTNEKLFF. DNA for the CDR3: TGTGCCAGCAGTTTCGCCAAGACTAATGAAAAACTGTTTTTT. The rearrangement uses TRBV27 and TRBJ1-4; unclear D gene. Trimming stripped 3 bases from V and 2 bases from J, with 7 bases between. Germline V gene lookup returns CDR1 MNHEY and CDR2 SMNVEV (reference sequence). The CDR3 is 14 amino acids.